These 24 T cell receptor beta chains came from one sample sequenced in a study of blood T cell repertoires in COVID-19. Assay: immunoSEQ multiplex PCR; the TCRdb copy retains only in-frame clones and omits some. The data hold roughly 260,000 clones, with about 90% observed a single time. The sample comprised PBMCs or T cells enriched from blood (not recorded which). The receptors come from a human donor in a cohort exposed to, infected with or recovered from COVID-19 (not recorded which). The donor label of this sample is uncertain.

This chain joins TRBV20-1 and TRBJ2-2, with D possibly TRBD1 on 5 matching bases. The CDR3 has 11 residues. Germline assignment: CDR1 DFQATT and CDR2 SNEGSKA (reference sequence). V lost 4 bases to trimming and J lost 6 bases, with 6 bases between them. In DNA, the CDR3 is TGCAGTGCTAAGGGGCCCGGGGAGCTGTTTTTT. Its translation is CSAKGPGELFF.

This clone has a single count. V usage is TRBV5-6 and J usage is TRBJ2-7; 7 bases are shared with TRBD2. CDR1 and CDR2 from the germline V gene are SGHDT and YYEEEE. V was pared by 2 bases and J by 5 bases, with 4 bases of the junction left unmatched. The CDR3 is 13 amino acids. CDR3 amino acids: CASSLEGGDEQYF. Written as DNA, the CDR3 is TGTGCCAGCAGCTTAGAGGGAGGGGACGAGCAGTACTTC.

CDR3 protein: CAWREGTDTDTQYF. The CDR3, as DNA: TGTGCCTGGAGGGAGGGTACGGACACAGATACGCAGTATTTT. The rearrangement joins TRBV30 to TRBJ2-3; weak D call: TRBD2 (6 bases). The V end lost 3 bases, the J end lost 2 bases, and 12 bases lay between the germline ends. Germline-derived CDR1 and CDR2 are GTSNPN and SVGIG (reference sequence). The CDR3 has 14 amino acids.

This chain joins TRBV4-1 and TRBJ2-1; TRBD2 matches at 9 bases. Looked up from germline, CDR1 is MGHRA and CDR2 is YSYEKL. The junction had 4 bases not matched to a gene; V was cut back by 0 bases and J by 4 bases. CDR3 length: 16 residues. CDR3 region: CASSQERGGGYNEQFF. The CDR3 DNA reads as TGCGCCAGCAGCCAAGAACGCGGGGGGGGATACAATGAGCAGTTCTTC.

This clone was counted once. J is TRBJ1-5 and V is TRBV10-2, with D possibly TRBD1 on 5 matching bases. Germline V gene data show CDR1 as WSHSY and CDR2 as SAAADI. The germline V and J ends were trimmed by 2 bases and 11 bases, with 13 bases remaining between them. The CDR3 runs to 13 residues. In nucleotides, the CDR3 is TGCGCCAGCAGTGAGACAGGACCCTGGGCCCAGCATTTT. The encoded protein is CASSETGPWAQHF.

This chain's CDR3 is CASSQGGAQETQYF. CDR3 nucleotide sequence: TGTGCCAGCAGCCAGGGCGGGGCTCAAGAGACCCAGTACTTC. V is TRBV7-6 and J is TRBJ2-5, with D perhaps TRBD2 (6 bases). Looked up from germline, CDR1 is SGHVS and CDR2 is FNYEAQ. V dropped 5 bases and J dropped 2 bases, with 12 bases sitting between them. This CDR3 has 14 amino acids.

The rearrangement links TRBV12-5 to TRBJ1-4, with D perhaps TRBD1 (6 bases). CDR1 LGHNT and CDR2 FRNRAP come from the germline V gene. V was shortened by 5 bases and J by 5 bases, with 12 bases between the two germline ends. The CDR3 covers 14 residues. CDR3 protein: CASGLGGPNEKLFF. The CDR3 DNA follows: TGTGCTAGTGGTCTGGGGGGGCCAAATGAAAAACTGTTTTTT.

This clone showed up just once. The chain couples TRBV12-3 or TRBV12-4 to TRBJ2-3; possibly TRBD1 for D (7 bases). V dropped 1 base and J dropped 13 bases, with 15 bases sitting between them. The CDR3 contains 13 residues. Written as DNA, the CDR3 is TGTGCCAGCAGTTTAGGGCGACAGGGCGGGGAGTATTTT. Translated, it gives CASSLGRQGGEYF.

The V call is TRBV19, the J call TRBJ1-2, with D possibly being TRBD1 (5 bases). The CDR3 loop spans 13 amino acids. The V end lost 7 bases, the J end lost 6 bases, and 15 bases lay between the germline ends. Germline loops: CDR1 LNHDA, CDR2 SQIVND (reference sequence). This CDR3 is CASTPTQADGYTF. For the CDR3, the DNA is TGTGCCAGTACCCCAACACAGGCGGATGGCTACACCTTC.

The V gene is TRBV6-1, the J gene TRBJ1-1; D ambiguous. V was trimmed by 3 bases and J by 1 base, leaving 9 bases between them. CDR1 MNHNS and CDR2 SASEGT come from the germline V gene. This CDR3 is built from 14 residues. CDR3 amino acids: CASSDAGPNTEAFF. The CDR3 DNA reads TGTGCCAGCAGTGATGCGGGCCCGAACACTGAAGCTTTCTTT.

The chain recombines TRBV7-8 with TRBJ1-2; TRBD1 agrees at 8 bases. V was clipped by 2 bases and J by 9 bases; unmatched bases: 11. Germline V gene lookup returns CDR1 SGHVS and CDR2 FQNEAQ. The CDR3 covers 15 residues. CDR3 nucleotides: TGTGCCAGCAGCTTAATGGAACAGGGGGTCCATAGCTACACCTTC. Translating gives CASSLMEQGVHSYTF.

This clone came up once. The chain combines TRBV13 with TRBJ2-6; 8 bases map to TRBD1. J gave up 0 bases and V 1 base, and 8 bases lay outside the gene matches. This CDR3 region has 19 residues. Germline V gives CDR1 PRHDT, CDR2 FYEKMQ (reference sequence). The CDR3 coding sequence is TGTGCCAGCAGCTTAGAGGGGACAGGCTCCAACTCTGGGGCCAACGTCCTGACTTTC. Protein product: CASSLEGTGSNSGANVLTF.

This clone was picked up one time. This sequence joins TRBV7-2 and TRBJ1-5; 7 positions agree with TRBD1. Germline CDR1 is SGHTA and CDR2 is FQGNSA. CDR3 size: 16 residues. V was pared by 2 bases and J by 2 bases, with 6 bases of the junction left unmatched. The CDR3 bases are TGTGCCAGCAGCTTATTGACAGGGCCTCGCAATCAGCCCCAGCATTTT. This gives the protein CASSLLTGPRNQPQHF.

The J gene is TRBJ1-4, the V gene TRBV29-1; D not resolved. CDR1 is SQVTM and CDR2 is ANQGSEA in the germline V gene. The CDR3 covers 12 residues. Trimming cost V 4 bases and J 7 bases, with 10 bases left between them. CDR3 bases: TGCAGCGTTGGGGCCCGTGGTGAAAAACTGTTTTTT. Its protein product is CSVGARGEKLFF.

The rearrangement links TRBV19 to TRBJ1-5; 8 bases agree with TRBD1. V gave up 4 bases and J gave up 7 bases; unmatched junction bases: 6. Germline CDR1 is LNHDA and CDR2 is SQIVND (reference sequence). The CDR3 loop spans 14 amino acids. The CDR3, as DNA: TGTGCCAGTAGTACCAGGGGGCTTAGCCAGCCCCAGCATTTT. It translates to CASSTRGLSQPQHF.

This chain links TRBV28 with TRBJ1-6; D not resolved. V dropped 6 bases and J dropped 13 bases, with 16 bases sitting between them. Germline values: CDR1 MDHEN, CDR2 SYDVKM. This CDR3 contains 13 residues. The DNA of the CDR3 is TGTGCCAGCAGCGTACAGAATCGGTTCCCCCTCCACTTT. Translation: CASSVQNRFPLHF.

J is TRBJ2-7 and V is TRBV30; TRBD2 aligns across 12 bases. The V gene's germline CDR1 is GTSNPN and CDR2 SVGIG (reference sequence). The CDR3 runs 13 residues. With 3 bases clipped from V and 3 bases from J, the junction kept 0 bases outside the gene matches. CDR3 DNA: TGTGCCTGGAGGACTAGCGGGGGCTACGAGCAGTACTTC. The encoded protein is CAWRTSGGYEQYF.

The gene calls are TRBV12-5 and TRBJ1-4, with 7 bases aligning to TRBD1. Germline values: CDR1 LGHNT, CDR2 FRNRAP. The trim removed 3 bases at V and 5 bases at J, leaving 3 bases unmatched. This CDR3 is built from 14 residues. The CDR3, as DNA: TGTGCTAGTGGTTTAGGGACAGAAAATGAAAAACTGTTTTTT. This translates into CASGLGTENEKLFF.

This rearrangement joins TRBV7-8 to TRBJ2-5; D uncertain. This CDR3 is built from 14 residues. The germline gives CDR1 SGHVS, CDR2 FQNEAQ. V lost 0 bases and J lost 7, with 12 bases in between. The CDR3 nucleotides are TGTGCCAGCAGCTTAGCGTATTCGGGTGGGACCCAGTACTTC. Protein product: CASSLAYSGGTQYF.

The CDR3 reads CASSQPDRDNYGYTF. The CDR3 DNA reads as TGTGCCAGCAGTCAACCCGACAGGGATAACTATGGCTACACCTTC. The chain combines TRBV6-6 with TRBJ1-2, with 7 bases fitting TRBD1. The CDR3 sequence is 15 residues long. With 5 bases clipped from V and 1 base from J, the junction kept 7 bases outside the gene matches. The germline CDR1 and CDR2 sequences are MNHNY and SVGAGI (reference sequence).

CDR3 sequence (DNA): TGTGCCTGGAGTTTGGGGGGGGGCGATGAGCAGTTCTTC. Amino acids: CAWSLGGGDEQFF. The chain links TRBV30 to TRBJ2-1, with D possibly being TRBD2 (7 bases). The length of the CDR3 is 13 residues. The V end lost 2 bases, the J end lost 8 bases, and 13 bases lay between the germline ends. Germline lookup yields CDR1 GTSNPN and CDR2 SVGIG (reference sequence). The full variable domain, completed using reference TRBV30 and TRBJ2-1, is SQTIHQWPATLVQPVGSPLSLECTVEGTSNPNLYWYRQAAGRGLQLLFYSVGIGQISSEVPQNLSASRPQDRQFILSSKKLLLSDSGFYLCAWSLGGGDEQFFGPGTRLTVL.

CDR3 nucleotide sequence: TGTGCCACCAGTGATCTTAGGGGGGGGATCCGCGTTGTCGAGCAGTTCTTC. Translation: CATSDLRGGIRVVEQFF. V usage is TRBV24-1 and J usage is TRBJ2-1, with D maybe TRBD2 (7 bases). CDR3 length equals 17 residues. Deletions cut 3 bases from V and 10 bases from J, with 24 bases between. CDR1 and CDR2 from the germline V gene are KGHDR and SFDVKD.

The chain couples TRBV18 to TRBJ1-4; TRBD1 is a possible D gene (5 bases). CDR1 and CDR2 (germline): KGHSH, LQKENI. The V end was cut by 3 bases, the J end by 8 bases, with 22 bases between. The CDR3 is 17 residues long. CDR3 sequence: CASSPLTRRGRREKLFF. The CDR3 DNA follows: TGTGCCAGCTCACCGCTAACACGGCGGGGGAGGCGAGAAAAACTGTTTTTT.

This chain joins TRBV6-5 and TRBJ1-1; 9 nucleotides match TRBD1. V dropped 6 bases and J dropped 7; count of bases not matched to a gene: 9. CDR1 and CDR2 (germline): MNHEY, SVGAGI. CDR3 length equals 14 residues. The CDR3 DNA follows: TGTGCCAGCAGGTCTTTACCGGGACAGGGTGAAGCTTTCTTT. Its translation is CASRSLPGQGEAFF.